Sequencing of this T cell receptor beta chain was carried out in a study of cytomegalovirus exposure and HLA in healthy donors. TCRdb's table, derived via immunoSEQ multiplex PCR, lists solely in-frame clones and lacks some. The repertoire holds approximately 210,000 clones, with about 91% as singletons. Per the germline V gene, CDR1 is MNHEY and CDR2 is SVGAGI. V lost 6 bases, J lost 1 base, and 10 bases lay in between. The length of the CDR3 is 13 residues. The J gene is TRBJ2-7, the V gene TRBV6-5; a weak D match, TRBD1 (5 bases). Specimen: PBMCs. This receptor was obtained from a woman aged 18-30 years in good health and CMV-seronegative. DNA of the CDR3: TGTGCCAGCAGCAGTCAGGGATCCTACGAGCAGTACTTC. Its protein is CASSSQGSYEQYF.